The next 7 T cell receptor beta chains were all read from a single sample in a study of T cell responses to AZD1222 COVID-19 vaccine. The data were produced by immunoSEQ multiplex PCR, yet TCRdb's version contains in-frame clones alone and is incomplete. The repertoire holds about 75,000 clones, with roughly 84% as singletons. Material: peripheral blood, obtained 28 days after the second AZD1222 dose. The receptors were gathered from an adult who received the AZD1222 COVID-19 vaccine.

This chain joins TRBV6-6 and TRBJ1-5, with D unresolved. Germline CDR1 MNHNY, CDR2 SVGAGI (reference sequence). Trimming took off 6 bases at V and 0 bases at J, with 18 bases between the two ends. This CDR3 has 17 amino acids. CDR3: CASRRFGDGVSNQPQHF. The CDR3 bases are TGTGCCAGCAGGCGATTCGGGGATGGGGTTAGCAATCAGCCCCAGCATTTT.

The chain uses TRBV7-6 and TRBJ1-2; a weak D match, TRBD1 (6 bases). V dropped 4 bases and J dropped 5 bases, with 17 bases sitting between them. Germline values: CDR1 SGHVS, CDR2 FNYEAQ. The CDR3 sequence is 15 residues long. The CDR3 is CASSSMDSRRYGYTF. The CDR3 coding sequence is TGTGCCAGCAGCTCCATGGACAGCCGGAGGTATGGCTACACCTTC. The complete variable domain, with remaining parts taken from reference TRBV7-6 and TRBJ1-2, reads GAGVSQSPRYKVTKRGQDVALRCDPISGHVSLYWYRQALGQGPEFLTYFNYEAQQDKSGLPNDRFSAERPEGSISTLTIQRTEQRDSAMYRCASSSMDSRRYGYTFGSGTRLTVV.

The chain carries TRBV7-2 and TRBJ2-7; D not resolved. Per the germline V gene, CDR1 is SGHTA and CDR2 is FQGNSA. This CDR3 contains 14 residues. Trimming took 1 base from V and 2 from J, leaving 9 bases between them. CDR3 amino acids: CASSLEAGTYEQYF. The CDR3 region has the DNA TGTGCCAGCAGCTTAGAGGCCGGAACCTACGAGCAGTACTTC.

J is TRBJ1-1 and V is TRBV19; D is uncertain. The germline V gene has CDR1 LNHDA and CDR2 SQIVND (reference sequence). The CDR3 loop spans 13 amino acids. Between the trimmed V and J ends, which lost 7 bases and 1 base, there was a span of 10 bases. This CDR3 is CASNNPPNTEAFF. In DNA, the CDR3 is TGTGCCAGTAACAATCCCCCGAACACTGAAGCTTTCTTT.

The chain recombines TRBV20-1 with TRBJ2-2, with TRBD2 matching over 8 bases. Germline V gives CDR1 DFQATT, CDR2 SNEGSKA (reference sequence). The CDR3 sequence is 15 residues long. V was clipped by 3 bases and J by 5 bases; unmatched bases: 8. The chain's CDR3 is CSASRRRGGTGELFF. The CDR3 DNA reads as TGCAGTGCTAGTCGTAGACGGGGGGGAACCGGGGAGCTGTTTTTT.

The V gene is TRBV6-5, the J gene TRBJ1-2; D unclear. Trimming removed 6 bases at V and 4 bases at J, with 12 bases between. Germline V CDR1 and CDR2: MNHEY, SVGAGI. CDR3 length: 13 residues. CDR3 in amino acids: CASSITRSYGYTF. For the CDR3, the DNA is TGTGCCAGCAGCATCACACGTTCCTATGGCTACACCTTC.

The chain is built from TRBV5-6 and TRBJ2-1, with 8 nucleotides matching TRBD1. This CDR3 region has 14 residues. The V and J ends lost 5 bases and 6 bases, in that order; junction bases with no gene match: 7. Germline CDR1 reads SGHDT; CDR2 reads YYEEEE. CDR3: CASSLLQGVNEQFF. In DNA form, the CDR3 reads TGTGCCAGCAGTCTTTTACAGGGGGTCAATGAGCAGTTCTTC.